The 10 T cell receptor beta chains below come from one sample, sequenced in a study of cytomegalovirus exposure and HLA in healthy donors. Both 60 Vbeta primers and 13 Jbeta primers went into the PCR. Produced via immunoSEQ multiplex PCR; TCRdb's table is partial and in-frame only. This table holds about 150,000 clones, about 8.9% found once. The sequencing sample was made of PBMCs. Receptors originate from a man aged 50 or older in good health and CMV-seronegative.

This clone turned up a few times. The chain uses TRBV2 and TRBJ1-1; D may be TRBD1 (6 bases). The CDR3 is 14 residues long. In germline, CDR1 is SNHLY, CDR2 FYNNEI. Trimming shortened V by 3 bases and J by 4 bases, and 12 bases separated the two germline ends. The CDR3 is CASSEQGRGTEAFF. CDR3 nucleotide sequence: TGTGCCAGCAGTGAGCAGGGGAGGGGCACTGAAGCTTTCTTT.

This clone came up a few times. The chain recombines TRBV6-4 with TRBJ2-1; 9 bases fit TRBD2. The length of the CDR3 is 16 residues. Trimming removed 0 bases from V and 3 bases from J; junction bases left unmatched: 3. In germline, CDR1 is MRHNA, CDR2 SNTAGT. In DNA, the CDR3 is TGTGCCAGCAGTGACTCCGGCGGGGGGGTCTACAATGAGCAGTTCTTC. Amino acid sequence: CASSDSGGGVYNEQFF.

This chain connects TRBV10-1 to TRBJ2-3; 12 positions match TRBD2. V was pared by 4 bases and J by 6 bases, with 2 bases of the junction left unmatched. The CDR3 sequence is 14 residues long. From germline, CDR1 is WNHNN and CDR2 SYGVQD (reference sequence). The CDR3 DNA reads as TGCGCCAGCAGTGGACTAGCGGGAGTGGATACGCAGTATTTT. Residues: CASSGLAGVDTQYF.

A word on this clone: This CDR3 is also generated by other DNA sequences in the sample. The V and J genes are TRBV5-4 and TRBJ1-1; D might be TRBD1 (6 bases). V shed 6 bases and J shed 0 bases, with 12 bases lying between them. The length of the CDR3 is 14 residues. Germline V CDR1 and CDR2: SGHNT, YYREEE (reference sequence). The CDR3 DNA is TGTGCCAGCACCTGGGACACCATGAACACTGAAGCTTTCTTT. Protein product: CASTWDTMNTEAFF. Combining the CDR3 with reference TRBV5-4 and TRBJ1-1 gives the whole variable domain ETGVTQSPTHLIKTRGQQVTLRCSSQSGHNTVSWYQQALGQGPQFIFQYYREEENGRGNFPPRFSGLQFPNYSSELNVNALELDDSALYLCASTWDTMNTEAFFGQGTRLTVV.

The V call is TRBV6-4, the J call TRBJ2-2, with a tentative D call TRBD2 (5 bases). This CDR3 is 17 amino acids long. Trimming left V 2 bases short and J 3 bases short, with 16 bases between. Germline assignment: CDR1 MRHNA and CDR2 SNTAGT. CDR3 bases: TGTGCCAGCAGTGACACCTACGCGGACTCTTACACCGGGGAGCTGTTTTTT. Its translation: CASSDTYADSYTGELFF.

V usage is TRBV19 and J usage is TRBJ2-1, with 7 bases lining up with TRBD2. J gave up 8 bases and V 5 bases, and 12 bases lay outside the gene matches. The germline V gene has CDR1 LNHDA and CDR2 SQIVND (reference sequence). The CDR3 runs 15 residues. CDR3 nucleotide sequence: TGTGCCAGTAGTGGGGGAGGGACCTTTCAGGATGAGCAGTTCTTC. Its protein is CASSGGGTFQDEQFF.

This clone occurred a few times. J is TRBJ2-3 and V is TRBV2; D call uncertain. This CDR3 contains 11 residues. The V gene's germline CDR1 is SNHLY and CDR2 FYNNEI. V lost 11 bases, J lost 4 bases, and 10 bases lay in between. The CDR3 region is CAEGVADTQYF. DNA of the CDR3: TGTGCCGAAGGAGTGGCAGATACGCAGTATTTT. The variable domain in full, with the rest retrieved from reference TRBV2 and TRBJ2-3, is EPEVTQTPSHQVTQMGQEVILRCVPISNHLYFYWYRQILGQKVEFLVSFYNNEISEKSEIFDDQFSVERPDGSNFTLKIRSTKLEDSAMYFCAEGVADTQYFGPGTRLTVL.

Here the CDR3 reads CAISGGPRTEAFF. CDR3 nucleotide sequence: TGTGCCATCAGCGGGGGACCGAGGACTGAAGCTTTCTTT. This sequence joins TRBV10-3 and TRBJ1-1; a possible D gene is TRBD1 (5 bases). Trimming took off 6 bases at V and 5 bases at J, with 13 bases between the two ends. This CDR3 is built from 13 residues. Germline V gene sequence: CDR1 ENHRY, CDR2 SYGVKD.

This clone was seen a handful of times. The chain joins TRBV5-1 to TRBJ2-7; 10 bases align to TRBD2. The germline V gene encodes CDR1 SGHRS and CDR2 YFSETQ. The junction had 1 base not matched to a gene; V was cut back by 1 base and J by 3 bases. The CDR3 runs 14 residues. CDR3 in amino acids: CASSLTSGNYEQYF. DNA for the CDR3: TGCGCCAGCAGCTTGACTAGCGGGAACTACGAGCAGTACTTC.

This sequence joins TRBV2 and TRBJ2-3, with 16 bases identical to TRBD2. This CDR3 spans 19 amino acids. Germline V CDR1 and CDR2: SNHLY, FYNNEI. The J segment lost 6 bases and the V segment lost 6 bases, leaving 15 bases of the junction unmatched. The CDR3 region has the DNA TGTGCCAGCAGAGGTATCCCGGGACTAGCGGGAGGGCATCAGGATACGCAGTATTTT. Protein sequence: CASRGIPGLAGGHQDTQYF.